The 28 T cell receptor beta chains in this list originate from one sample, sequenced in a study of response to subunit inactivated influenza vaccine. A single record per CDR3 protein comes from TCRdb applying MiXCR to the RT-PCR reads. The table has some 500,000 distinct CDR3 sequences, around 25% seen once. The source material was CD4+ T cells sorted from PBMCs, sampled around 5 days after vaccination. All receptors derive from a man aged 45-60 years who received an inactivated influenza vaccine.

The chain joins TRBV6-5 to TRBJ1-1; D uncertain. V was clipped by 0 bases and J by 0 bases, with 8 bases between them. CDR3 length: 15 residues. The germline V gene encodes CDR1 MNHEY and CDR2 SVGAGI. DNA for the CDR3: TGTGCCAGCAGTTACTCGAGCGCGATGAACACTGAAGCTTTCTTT. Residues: CASSYSSAMNTEAFF.

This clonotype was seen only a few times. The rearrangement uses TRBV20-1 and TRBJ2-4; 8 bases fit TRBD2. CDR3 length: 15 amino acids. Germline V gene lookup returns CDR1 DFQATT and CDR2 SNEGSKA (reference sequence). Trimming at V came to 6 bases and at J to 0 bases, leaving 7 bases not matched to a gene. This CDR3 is CSANSGGGAKNIQYF. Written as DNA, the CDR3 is TGCAGTGCCAACTCGGGAGGGGGAGCCAAAAACATTCAGTACTTC.

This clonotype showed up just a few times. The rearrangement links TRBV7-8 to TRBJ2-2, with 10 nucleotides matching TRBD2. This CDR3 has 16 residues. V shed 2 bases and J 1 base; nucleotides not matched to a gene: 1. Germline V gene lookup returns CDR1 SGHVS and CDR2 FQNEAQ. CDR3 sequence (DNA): TGTGCCAGCAGCTTAAGGACTAGCGGGAACACCGGGGAGCTGTTTTTT. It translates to CASSLRTSGNTGELFF. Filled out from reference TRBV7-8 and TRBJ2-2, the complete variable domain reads GAGVSQSPRYKVAKRGQDVALRCDPISGHVSLFWYQQALGQGPEFLTYFQNEAQLDKSGLPSDRFFAERPEGSVSTLKIQRTQQEDSAVYLCASSLRTSGNTGELFFGEGSRLTVL.

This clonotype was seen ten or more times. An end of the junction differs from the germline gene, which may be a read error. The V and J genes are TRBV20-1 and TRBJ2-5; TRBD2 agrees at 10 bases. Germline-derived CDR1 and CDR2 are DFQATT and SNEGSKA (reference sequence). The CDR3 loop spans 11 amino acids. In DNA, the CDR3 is TGCAGTGCTGGGACACTAGCGGGGAGTAGCTTC. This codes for CSAGTLAGSSF.

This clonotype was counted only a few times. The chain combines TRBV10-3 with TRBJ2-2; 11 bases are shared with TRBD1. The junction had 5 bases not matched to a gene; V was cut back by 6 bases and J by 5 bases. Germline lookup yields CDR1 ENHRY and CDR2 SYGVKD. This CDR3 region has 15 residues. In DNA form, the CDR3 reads TGTGCCATCAGGGAGGGACAGGGGGAAACCGGGGAGCTGTTTTTT. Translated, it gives CAIREGQGETGELFF.

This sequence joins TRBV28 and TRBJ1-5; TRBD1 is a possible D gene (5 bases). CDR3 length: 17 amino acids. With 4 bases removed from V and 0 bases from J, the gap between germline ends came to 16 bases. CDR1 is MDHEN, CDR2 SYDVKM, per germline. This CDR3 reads CASSSYSGTDSNQPQHF. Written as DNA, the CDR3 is TGTGCCAGCAGTTCATACTCCGGGACGGATAGCAATCAGCCCCAGCATTTT.

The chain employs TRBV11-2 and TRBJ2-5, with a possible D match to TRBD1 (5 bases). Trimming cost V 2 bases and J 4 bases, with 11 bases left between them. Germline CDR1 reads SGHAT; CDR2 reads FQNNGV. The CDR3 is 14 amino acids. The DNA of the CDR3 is TGTGCCAGCAGCTTACGGTGGGGCCGAGAGACCCAGTACTTC. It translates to CASSLRWGRETQYF.

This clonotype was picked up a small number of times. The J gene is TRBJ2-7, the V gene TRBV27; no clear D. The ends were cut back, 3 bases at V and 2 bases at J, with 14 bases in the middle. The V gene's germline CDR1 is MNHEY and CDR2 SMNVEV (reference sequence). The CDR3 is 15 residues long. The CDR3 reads CASSLYPSFTYEQYF. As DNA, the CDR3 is TGTGCCAGCAGTTTGTATCCGTCCTTTACCTACGAGCAGTACTTC.

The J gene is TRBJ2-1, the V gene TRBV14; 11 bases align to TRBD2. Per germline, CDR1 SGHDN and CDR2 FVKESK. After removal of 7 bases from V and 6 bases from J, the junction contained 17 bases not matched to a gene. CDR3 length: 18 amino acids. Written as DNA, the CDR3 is TGTGCCAGCAACCGGGGAGGACTAGCGGGTCAACGGGGCAATGAGCAGTTCTTC. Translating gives CASNRGGLAGQRGNEQFF.

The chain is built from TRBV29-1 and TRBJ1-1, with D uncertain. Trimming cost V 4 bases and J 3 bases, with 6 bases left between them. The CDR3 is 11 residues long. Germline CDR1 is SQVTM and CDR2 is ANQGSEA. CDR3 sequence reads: CSVACHTEAFF. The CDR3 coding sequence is TGCAGCGTTGCCTGCCACACTGAAGCTTTCTTT.

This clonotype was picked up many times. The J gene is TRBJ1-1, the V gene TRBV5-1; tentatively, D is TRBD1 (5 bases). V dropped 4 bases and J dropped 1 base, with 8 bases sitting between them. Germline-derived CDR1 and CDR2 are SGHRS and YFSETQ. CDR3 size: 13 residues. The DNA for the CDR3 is TGCGCCAGCAGCGCCCAGGGGAACACTGAAGCTTTCTTT. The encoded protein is CASSAQGNTEAFF.

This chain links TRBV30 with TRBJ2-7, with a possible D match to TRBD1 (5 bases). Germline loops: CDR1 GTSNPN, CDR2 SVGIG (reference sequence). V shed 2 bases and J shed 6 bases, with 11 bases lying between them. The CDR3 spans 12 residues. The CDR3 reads CAWSRDQGEQYF. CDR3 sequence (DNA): TGTGCCTGGAGTAGGGATCAGGGCGAGCAGTACTTC.

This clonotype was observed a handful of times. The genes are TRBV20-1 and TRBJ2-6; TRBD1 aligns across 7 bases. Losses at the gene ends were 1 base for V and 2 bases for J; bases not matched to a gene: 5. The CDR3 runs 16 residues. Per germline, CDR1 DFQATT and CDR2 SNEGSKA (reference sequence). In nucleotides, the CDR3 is TGCAGTGCTAGAGGACAGGGCACCCCTGGGGCCAACGTCCTGACTTTC. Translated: CSARGQGTPGANVLTF.

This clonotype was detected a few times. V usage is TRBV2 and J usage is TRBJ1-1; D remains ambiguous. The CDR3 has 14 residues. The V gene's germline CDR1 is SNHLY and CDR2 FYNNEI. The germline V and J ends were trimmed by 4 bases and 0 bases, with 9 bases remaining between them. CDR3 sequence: CASSVQPLNTEAFF. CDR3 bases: TGTGCCAGCAGTGTACAGCCCCTGAACACTGAAGCTTTCTTT.

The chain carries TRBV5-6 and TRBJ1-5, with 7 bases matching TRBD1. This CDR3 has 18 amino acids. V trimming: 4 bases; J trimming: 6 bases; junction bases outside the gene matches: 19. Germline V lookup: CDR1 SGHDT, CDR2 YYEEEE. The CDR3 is CASSALGTAALGGQPQHF. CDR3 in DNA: TGTGCCAGCAGCGCGCTGGGGACAGCAGCCTTGGGGGGTCAGCCCCAGCATTTT. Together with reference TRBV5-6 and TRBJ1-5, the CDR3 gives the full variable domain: DAGVTQSPTHLIKTRGQQVTLRCSPKSGHDTVSWYQQALGQGPQFIFQYYEEEERQRGNFPDRFSGHQFPNYSSELNVNALLLGDSALYLCASSALGTAALGGQPQHFGDGTRLSIL.

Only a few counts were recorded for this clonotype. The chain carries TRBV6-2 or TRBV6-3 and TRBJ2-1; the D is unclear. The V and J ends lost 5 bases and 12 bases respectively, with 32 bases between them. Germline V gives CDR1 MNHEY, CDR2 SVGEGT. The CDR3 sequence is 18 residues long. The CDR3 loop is CASSKRAGATRTHVWQFF. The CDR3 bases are TGTGCCAGCAGTAAACGGGCAGGCGCCACGAGAACGCACGTTTGGCAGTTCTTC.

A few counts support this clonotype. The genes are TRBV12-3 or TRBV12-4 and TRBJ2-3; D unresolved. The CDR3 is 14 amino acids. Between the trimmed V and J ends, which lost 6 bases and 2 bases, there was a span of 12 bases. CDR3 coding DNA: TGTGCCAGCAGAATGAATACTCACACAGATACGCAGTATTTT. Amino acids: CASRMNTHTDTQYF.

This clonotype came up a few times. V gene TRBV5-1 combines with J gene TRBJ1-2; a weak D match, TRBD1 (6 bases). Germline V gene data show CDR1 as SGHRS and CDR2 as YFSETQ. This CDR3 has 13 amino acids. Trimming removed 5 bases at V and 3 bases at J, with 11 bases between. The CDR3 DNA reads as TGCGCCAGCAGTACAGGGTCCGACTATGGCTACACCTTC. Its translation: CASSTGSDYGYTF.

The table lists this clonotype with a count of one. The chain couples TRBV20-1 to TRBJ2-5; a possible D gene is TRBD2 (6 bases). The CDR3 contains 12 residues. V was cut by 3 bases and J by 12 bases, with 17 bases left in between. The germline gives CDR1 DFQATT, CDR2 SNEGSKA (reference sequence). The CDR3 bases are TGCAGTGCTAGCACCCACCGGGACTCAGAGTACTTC. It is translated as CSASTHRDSEYF.

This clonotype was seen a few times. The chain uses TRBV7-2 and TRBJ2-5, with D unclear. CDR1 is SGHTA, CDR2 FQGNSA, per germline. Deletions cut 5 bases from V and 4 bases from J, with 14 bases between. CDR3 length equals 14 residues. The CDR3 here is CASSKQSTGETQYF. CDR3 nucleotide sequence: TGTGCCAGCAGCAAACAGAGCACGGGAGAGACCCAGTACTTC.

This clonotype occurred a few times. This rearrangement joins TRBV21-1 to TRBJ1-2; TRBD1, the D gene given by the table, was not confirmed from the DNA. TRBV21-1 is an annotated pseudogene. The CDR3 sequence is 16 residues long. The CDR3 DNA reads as TGTGCCAGCAGCAAAGACAGACCGACAGGGAACTATGGCTACACCTTC. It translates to CASSKDRPTGNYGYTF.

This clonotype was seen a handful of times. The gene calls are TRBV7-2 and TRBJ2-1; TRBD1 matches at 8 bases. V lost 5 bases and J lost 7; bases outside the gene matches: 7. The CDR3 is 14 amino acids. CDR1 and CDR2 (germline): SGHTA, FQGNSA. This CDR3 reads CASSRDRSANEQFF. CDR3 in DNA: TGTGCCAGCAGCCGGGACAGGAGCGCGAATGAGCAGTTCTTC.

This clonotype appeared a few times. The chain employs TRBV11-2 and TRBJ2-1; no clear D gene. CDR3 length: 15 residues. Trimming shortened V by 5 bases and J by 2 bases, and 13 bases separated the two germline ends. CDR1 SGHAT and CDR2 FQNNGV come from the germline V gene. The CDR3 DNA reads TGTGCCAGCAGCCAATGGGGAACCGCCTACAATGAGCAGTTCTTC. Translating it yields CASSQWGTAYNEQFF.

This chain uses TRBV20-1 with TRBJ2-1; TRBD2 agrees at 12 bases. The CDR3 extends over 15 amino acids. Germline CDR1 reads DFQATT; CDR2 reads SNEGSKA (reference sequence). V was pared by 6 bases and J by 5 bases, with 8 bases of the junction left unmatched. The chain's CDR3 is CSARKTSGSNNEQFF. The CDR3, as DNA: TGCAGTGCCCGAAAGACTAGCGGGAGTAACAATGAGCAGTTCTTC.

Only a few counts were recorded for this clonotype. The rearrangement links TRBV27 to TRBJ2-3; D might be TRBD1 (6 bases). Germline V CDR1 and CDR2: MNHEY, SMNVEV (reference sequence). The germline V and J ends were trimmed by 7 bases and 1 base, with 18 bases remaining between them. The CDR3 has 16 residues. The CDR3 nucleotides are TGTGCCAGCACCCCGAGGCCCAGGGGCCGCACAGATACGCAGTATTTT. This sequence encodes CASTPRPRGRTDTQYF.

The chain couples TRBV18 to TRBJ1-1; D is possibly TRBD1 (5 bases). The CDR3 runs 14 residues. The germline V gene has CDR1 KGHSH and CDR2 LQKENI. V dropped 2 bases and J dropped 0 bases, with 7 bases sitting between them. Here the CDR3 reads CASSPRDLNTEAFF. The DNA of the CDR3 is TGTGCCAGCTCACCAAGGGACTTGAACACTGAAGCTTTCTTT.

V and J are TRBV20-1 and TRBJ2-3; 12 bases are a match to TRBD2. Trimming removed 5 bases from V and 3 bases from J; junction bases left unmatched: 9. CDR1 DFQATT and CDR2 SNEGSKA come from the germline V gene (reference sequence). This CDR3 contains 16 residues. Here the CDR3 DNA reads TGCAGTGCTTCGGTTACTAGCGGGGGGCTGACAGATACGCAGTATTTT. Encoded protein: CSASVTSGGLTDTQYF.

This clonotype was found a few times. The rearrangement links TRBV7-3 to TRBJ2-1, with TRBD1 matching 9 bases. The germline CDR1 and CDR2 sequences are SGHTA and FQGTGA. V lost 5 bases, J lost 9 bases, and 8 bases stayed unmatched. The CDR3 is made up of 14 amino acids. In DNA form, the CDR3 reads TGTGCCAGCAGCCCGGGACAGGGTTTGGGTGAGCAGTTCTTC. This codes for CASSPGQGLGEQFF.